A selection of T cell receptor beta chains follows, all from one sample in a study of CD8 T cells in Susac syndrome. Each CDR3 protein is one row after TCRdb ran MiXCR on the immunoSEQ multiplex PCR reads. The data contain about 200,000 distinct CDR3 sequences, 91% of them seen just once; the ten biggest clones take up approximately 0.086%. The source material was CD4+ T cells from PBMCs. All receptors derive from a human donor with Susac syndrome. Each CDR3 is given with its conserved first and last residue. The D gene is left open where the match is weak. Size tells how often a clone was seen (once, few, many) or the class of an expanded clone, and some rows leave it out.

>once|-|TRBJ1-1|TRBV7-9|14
TGTGCCAGCAGCTTAAGGACGGCTGAGACTGAAGCTTTCTTT
CASSLRTAETEAFF
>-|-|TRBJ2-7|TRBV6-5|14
TGTGCCAGCAGTGTTGACAGCCCCTTGGACGAGCAGTACTTC
CASSVDSPLDEQYF
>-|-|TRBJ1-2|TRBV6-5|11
TGTGCCACCACGGGGAACTATGGCTACACCTTC
CATTGNYGYTF
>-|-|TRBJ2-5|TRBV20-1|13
TGCAGTGCTAGTAGGGCTAACCAAGAGACCCAGTACTTC
CSASRANQETQYF
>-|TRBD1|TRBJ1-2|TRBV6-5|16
TGTGCCAGCAGTTACGGTCCGGGACAGGGTACCTATGGCTACACCTTC
CASSYGPGQGTYGYTF
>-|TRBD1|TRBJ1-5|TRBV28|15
TGTGCCAGCAGTTTTTTGGGGACAGGGAATCAGCCCCAGCATTTT
CASSFLGTGNQPQHF
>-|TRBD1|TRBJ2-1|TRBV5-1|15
TGCGCCAGCAGTATGGACAGGGGAAGGAATAATGAGCAGTTCTTC
CASSMDRGRNNEQFF
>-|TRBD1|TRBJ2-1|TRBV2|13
TGTGCCAGCAGGGGCAGGGGGCTCTATGAGCAGTTCTTC
CASRGRGLYEQFF
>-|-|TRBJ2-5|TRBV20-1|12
TGCAGTGCTAGTGAGAGGGGGGAGACCCAGTACTTC
CSASERGETQYF
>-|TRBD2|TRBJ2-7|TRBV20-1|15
TGCAGTGCTAGAGATCAGGCGGGAGCGGCCTACGAGCAGTACTTC
CSARDQAGAAYEQYF
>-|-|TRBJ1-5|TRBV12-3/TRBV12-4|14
TGTGCCAGCAGTAAACGACGGAACAATCAGCCCCAGCATTTT
CASSKRRNNQPQHF
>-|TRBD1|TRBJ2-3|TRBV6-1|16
TGTGCCAGCAGTACGGGACAGGGGCGATTGACAGATACGCAGTATTTT
CASSTGQGRLTDTQYF
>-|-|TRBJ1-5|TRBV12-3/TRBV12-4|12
TGTGCCAGCAGTCCAGTGCCTCAGCCCCAGCATTTT
CASSPVPQPQHF
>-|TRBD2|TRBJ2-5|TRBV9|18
TGTGCCAGCAGCGTGGGGACTAGCGGAACCAAGGGGCAAGAGACCCAGTACTTC
CASSVGTSGTKGQETQYF
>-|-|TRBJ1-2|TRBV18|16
TGTGCCAGCTCACTGATGCAGGGGCAAGCTAACTATGGCTACACCTTC
CASSLMQGQANYGYTF
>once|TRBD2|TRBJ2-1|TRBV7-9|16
TGTGCCAGCAGTCTCCCGGGCGGCGGGGGGGTTACTGAGCAGTTCTTC
CASSLPGGGGVTEQFF